The 30 T cell receptor beta chains below all came from one sample that was sequenced in a study of Graves' ophthalmopathy and Graves' hyperthyroidism. For repertoire sequencing, the TCR beta CDR3 regions were amplified from RNA transcripts. After a first-round RT-PCR with HTBI primers, a second-round multiplex PCR was run. Each CDR3 protein gets one entry after TCRdb re-called the multiplex PCR reads with MiXCR. The data contain nearly 400,000 distinct CDR3 sequences, around 16% of them singletons. The sequenced sample consisted of peripheral blood. These receptors were collected from a woman aged 18-29 years with Graves' ophthalmopathy.

The chain carries TRBV6-1 and TRBJ2-7, with 7 bases identical to TRBD1. CDR1 is MNHNS, CDR2 SASEGT, per germline. The V segment lost 7 bases and the J segment 3 bases; nucleotides outside the gene matches: 6. The CDR3 covers 13 residues. CDR3 sequence reads: CASKGAGGYEQYF. The CDR3 coding sequence is TGTGCCAGCAAGGGGGCTGGGGGCTACGAGCAGTACTTC.

This chain uses TRBV6-5 with TRBJ1-1; 8 nucleotides line up with TRBD1. This CDR3 has 16 residues. V lost 0 bases to trimming and J lost 1 base; unmatched junction nucleotides: 4. Per germline, CDR1 MNHEY and CDR2 SVGAGI. The CDR3 DNA is TGTGCCAGCAGTTACTCACAGACAGGGGCGAACACTGAAGCTTTCTTT. It encodes CASSYSQTGANTEAFF.

This clonotype has ten or more counts. V is TRBV11-2 and J is TRBJ1-6, with D perhaps TRBD1 (5 bases). Trimming removed 5 bases at V and 10 bases at J, with 15 bases between. The CDR3 totals 14 residues. Germline values: CDR1 SGHAT, CDR2 FQNNGV. The CDR3 nucleotides are TGTGCCAGCAGCCGGGGGGGGATCAGCTCACCCCTCCACTTT. This sequence encodes CASSRGGISSPLHF.

This rearrangement joins TRBV12-3 or TRBV12-4 to TRBJ2-5, with 7 bases that match TRBD1. This CDR3 contains 15 residues. J lost 0 bases, V lost 2 bases, and 3 bases had no gene match. CDR3 sequence reads: CASSLRDRHQETQYF. The DNA of the CDR3 is TGTGCCAGCAGTTTAAGGGACAGACACCAAGAGACCCAGTACTTC.

The sample holds many counts of this clonotype. The V and J genes are TRBV7-8 and TRBJ2-7, with 8 bases matching TRBD2. With V trimmed by 1 base and J by 3 bases, 5 bases remained unmatched. Germline assignment: CDR1 SGHVS and CDR2 FQNEAQ. CDR3 length: 15 amino acids. The CDR3 bases are TGTGCCAGCAGCTTAGAACTAGCGGATAACTACGAGCAGTACTTC. This translates into CASSLELADNYEQYF.

The table lists this clonotype with many counts. This sequence joins TRBV12-3 or TRBV12-4 and TRBJ2-7, with 10 bases that match TRBD1. CDR3 length: 14 residues. J gave up 9 bases and V 5 bases, and 10 bases lay outside the gene matches. The CDR3 sequence is CASSPTGTGVRQYF. CDR3 bases: TGTGCCAGCAGTCCAACCGGGACAGGGGTTCGGCAGTACTTC.

This clonotype was seen at least ten times. The rearrangement links TRBV6-5 to TRBJ1-2; perhaps TRBD1 as D (6 bases). CDR3 size: 13 residues. CDR1 MNHEY and CDR2 SVGAGI come from the germline V gene. V lost 7 bases, J lost 4 bases, and 13 bases lay in between. CDR3 nucleotides: TGTGCCAGCACCCAGGGGTATGGCTATGGCTACACCTTC. It is translated as CASTQGYGYGYTF.

This clonotype has ten or more counts. The chain links TRBV11-2 to TRBJ2-7, with 7 bases fitting TRBD2. The CDR3 consists of 18 residues. Germline CDR1 and CDR2: SGHAT and FQNNGV. V lost 1 base, J lost 3 bases, and 15 bases stayed unmatched. Here the CDR3 reads CASSLGPSGHPINYEQYF. DNA for the CDR3: TGTGCCAGCAGCTTAGGTCCTAGCGGCCATCCCATTAACTACGAGCAGTACTTC.

At least ten counts were recorded for this clonotype. The chain recombines TRBV5-1 with TRBJ2-5, with D perhaps matching TRBD2 (5 bases). Germline loops: CDR1 SGHRS, CDR2 YFSETQ. V was pared by 4 bases and J by 10 bases, with 23 bases between. The CDR3 loop spans 15 amino acids. The chain's CDR3 is CASSPCSACIVSQYF. In DNA form, the CDR3 reads TGCGCCAGCAGCCCCTGTAGCGCCTGCATCGTGAGCCAGTACTTC.

This clonotype was counted at least ten times. The chain has TRBV2 and TRBJ1-6; possibly TRBD1 for D (5 bases). The CDR3 has 13 amino acids. Germline CDR1 SNHLY, CDR2 FYNNEI. Trimming shortened V by 7 bases and J by 7 bases, and 11 bases separated the two germline ends. The DNA of the CDR3 is TGTGCCAGCAAAGGGGCGCGCAATTCACCCCTCCACTTT. Amino acid sequence: CASKGARNSPLHF.

The V call is TRBV18, the J call TRBJ1-1; D gene unclear. CDR1 KGHSH and CDR2 LQKENI come from the germline V gene. V shed 6 bases and J shed 4 bases, with 12 bases lying between them. The CDR3 runs 13 residues. CDR3 amino acids: CASSRVSGTEAFF. DNA for the CDR3: TGTGCCAGCTCCCGGGTCAGCGGCACTGAAGCTTTCTTT.

The table lists this clonotype with many counts. A read error may account for a junction end that differs from germline. This chain joins TRBV5-1 and TRBJ1-5; maybe TRBD1 (5 bases). There are 15 residues in the CDR3. Germline V gene lookup returns CDR1 SGHRS and CDR2 YFSETQ. The CDR3: CTSSQDGGGGQPQHF. The CDR3 DNA reads as TGCACCAGCAGCCAGGACGGGGGAGGAGGTCAGCCCCAGCATTTT.

The chain carries TRBV4-1 and TRBJ2-7, with D possibly being TRBD2 (5 bases). V lost 3 bases to trimming and J lost 4 bases, with 19 bases between them. The CDR3 runs to 16 residues. CDR1 and CDR2 from the germline V gene are MGHRA and YSYEKL. The CDR3, as DNA: TGCGCCAGCAGCCACTCAACCCGGGGTATACTATACGAGCAGTACTTC. This sequence encodes CASSHSTRGILYEQYF.

This clonotype was found many times. In DNA, the CDR3 is TGTGCCAGCAGCCCCCTGGCGACAGGTGGAGGCGAGCAGTACTTC. Encoded protein: CASSPLATGGGEQYF. The chain recombines TRBV9 with TRBJ2-7, with D perhaps TRBD1 (6 bases). Deletions cut 4 bases from V and 6 bases from J, with 20 bases between. The CDR3 is 15 residues long. Germline CDR1 is SGDLS and CDR2 is YYNGEE.

V usage is TRBV12-3 or TRBV12-4 and J usage is TRBJ2-4; possibly TRBD1 or TRBD2 for D (5 bases each). There are 15 residues in the CDR3. V gave up 8 bases and J gave up 0 bases, with 14 bases separating them. CDR3 DNA: TGTGCCAGCCGAAAGGGACGGCTAGCCAAAAACATTCAGTACTTC. It specifies CASRKGRLAKNIQYF.

The CDR3 region has the DNA TGTGCCAGCAGTTTAGATGAGTTGGACGGCGAGCAGTACTTC. This sequence encodes CASSLDELDGEQYF. This chain joins TRBV12-3 or TRBV12-4 and TRBJ2-7; D is undetermined. Trimming shortened V by 1 base and J by 6 bases, and 13 bases separated the two germline ends. This CDR3 region has 14 residues.

In this sample, this clonotype turned up many times. V usage is TRBV28 and J usage is TRBJ1-1; D not certain. Germline V CDR1 and CDR2: MDHEN, SYDVKM. V dropped 4 bases and J dropped 1 base, with 10 bases sitting between them. This CDR3 is built from 14 residues. CDR3 nucleotide sequence: TGTGCCAGCAGTTCGGTAGGGTGGAACACTGAAGCTTTCTTT. Translation gives CASSSVGWNTEAFF.

This clonotype was detected many times. The chain carries TRBV7-2 and TRBJ1-4; no firm D call. Trimming took off 6 bases at V and 4 bases at J, with 3 bases between the two ends. Germline V gene data show CDR1 as SGHTA and CDR2 as FQGNSA. This CDR3 spans 11 amino acids. In DNA, the CDR3 is TGTGCCAGCAGTTTTAATGAAAAACTGTTTTTT. Protein sequence: CASSFNEKLFF.

Ten or more counts support this clonotype. This chain uses TRBV25-1 with TRBJ2-7, with TRBD2 matching 9 bases. The trim removed 5 bases at V and 5 bases at J, leaving 13 bases unmatched. This CDR3 is built from 16 residues. Germline CDR1 reads MGHDK; CDR2 reads SYGVNS. CDR3 loop: CASSLNFPGLAHEQYF. CDR3 nucleotide sequence: TGTGCCAGCAGTCTAAACTTTCCGGGACTAGCCCACGAGCAGTACTTC.

This chain connects TRBV6-1 to TRBJ1-1; D call uncertain. Trimming stripped 5 bases from V and 6 bases from J, with 13 bases between. Germline lookup yields CDR1 MNHNS and CDR2 SASEGT. This CDR3 region has 13 residues. This CDR3 reads CASSPQSWPEAFF. As DNA, the CDR3 is TGTGCCAGCAGTCCTCAATCTTGGCCTGAAGCTTTCTTT.

This clonotype was seen many times. The chain has TRBV27 and TRBJ2-2; D possibly uses TRBD1 or TRBD2 (5 bases each). V was clipped by 8 bases and J by 3 bases, with 13 bases between them. Germline-derived CDR1 and CDR2 are MNHEY and SMNVEV (reference sequence). The CDR3 is 14 residues long. DNA for the CDR3: TGTGCCAGCGGGGACCTCCCGTACACCGGGGAGCTGTTTTTT. Its translation is CASGDLPYTGELFF.

This clonotype was detected ten times or more. This chain uses TRBV6-2 or TRBV6-3 with TRBJ2-7; unclear D gene. CDR3 size: 13 residues. Trimming took off 7 bases at V and 1 base at J, with 11 bases between the two ends. Germline loops: CDR1 MNHEY, CDR2 SVGEGT. The CDR3 region has the DNA TGTGCCAGCACGCACTCGTATTCCTACGAGCAGTACTTC. Amino acid sequence: CASTHSYSYEQYF.

This clonotype has at least ten counts. This chain connects TRBV20-1 to TRBJ1-1; 8 bases align to TRBD1. The V and J ends lost 4 bases and 1 base, in that order; junction bases with no gene match: 5. Germline V gene lookup returns CDR1 DFQATT and CDR2 SNEGSKA (reference sequence). The CDR3 runs 14 residues. CDR3 in amino acids: CSATFQGANTEAFF. Here the CDR3 DNA reads TGCAGTGCTACCTTCCAGGGGGCGAACACTGAAGCTTTCTTT.

This clonotype was recorded at least ten times. The J gene is TRBJ1-1, the V gene TRBV6-5; tentative D call: TRBD1 (5 bases). Per germline, CDR1 MNHEY and CDR2 SVGAGI. The CDR3 is 16 residues long. Between the trimmed V and J ends, which lost 7 bases and 1 base, there was a span of 19 bases. CDR3 nucleotide sequence: TGTGCCAGCAAGTTTACGGGGCGAGGAGGGAACACTGAAGCTTTCTTT. Its translation is CASKFTGRGGNTEAFF.

This clonotype was seen ten or more times. The chain carries TRBV6-2 or TRBV6-3 and TRBJ2-4; D possibly matches TRBD1 or TRBD2 (5 bases each). Germline V gives CDR1 MNHEY, CDR2 SVGEGT. V dropped 8 bases and J dropped 3 bases, with 17 bases sitting between them. CDR3 length: 15 residues. The CDR3 is CASRWGGSGKNIQYF. DNA for the CDR3: TGTGCCAGCCGATGGGGCGGAAGCGGCAAAAACATTCAGTACTTC.

This clonotype came up many times. The chain uses TRBV6-5 and TRBJ1-6; D unresolved. The CDR3 is made up of 14 amino acids. Deletions cut 4 bases from V and 7 bases from J, with 11 bases between. Germline lookup yields CDR1 MNHEY and CDR2 SVGAGI. This CDR3 is CASSWEGDNSPLHF. In DNA, the CDR3 is TGTGCCAGCAGTTGGGAGGGAGACAATTCACCCCTCCACTTT.

This clonotype occurred many times. V is TRBV6-2 or TRBV6-3 and J is TRBJ1-5; possible D gene TRBD1, 6 bases. Trimming took 8 bases from V and 7 from J, leaving 15 bases between them. This CDR3 has 13 amino acids. Germline-derived CDR1 and CDR2 are MNHEY and SVGEGT. Here the CDR3 reads CASHKAQGQPQHF. CDR3 in DNA: TGTGCCAGCCATAAGGCGCAGGGGCAGCCCCAGCATTTT.

This clonotype was seen once. V gene TRBV24-1 combines with J gene TRBJ2-2; TRBD1 matches 12 bases. The CDR3 is 18 residues long. Trimming cost V 3 bases and J 7 bases; bases outside gene matches: 11. Per germline, CDR1 KGHDR and CDR2 SFDVKD. In nucleotides, the CDR3 is TGTGCCACCAGTGATACCTCCGGGACAGGGGGCGTGAACGGGGAGCTGTTTTTT. Its translation is CATSDTSGTGGVNGELFF.

This clonotype was seen at least ten times. The chain recombines TRBV4-1 with TRBJ2-3; 13 bases are a match to TRBD2. Germline V gene lookup returns CDR1 MGHRA and CDR2 YSYEKL. CDR3 length equals 18 residues. The V gene end was trimmed by 0 bases and the J gene end by 3 bases; junction bases not matched to a gene: 6. CDR3 sequence (DNA): TGCGCCAGCAGCCAAGAGGGACTAGCGGGATACGGGACAGATACGCAGTATTTT. This encodes CASSQEGLAGYGTDTQYF.

This clonotype was counted ten times or more. The genes are TRBV6-5 and TRBJ2-7; TRBD1 might be the D (5 bases). Looked up from germline, CDR1 is MNHEY and CDR2 is SVGAGI. Trimming took off 6 bases at V and 7 bases at J, with 25 bases between the two ends. The CDR3 has 16 amino acids. The CDR3: CASSPLGAPIGWEQYF. CDR3 coding DNA: TGTGCCAGCAGCCCCCTTGGGGCCCCCATAGGATGGGAGCAGTACTTC.